This TCR beta chain was observed in a study of blood T cell repertoires in COVID-19. Deletions cut 1 base from V and 7 bases from J, with 8 bases between. Germline V lookup: CDR1 LNHNV, CDR2 YYDKDF (reference sequence). The CDR3 covers 13 residues. Assay: immunoSEQ multiplex PCR; the TCRdb copy retains only in-frame clones and omits some. The sample yields about 80,000 clones, about 80% seen once. This TCR came from a human donor in a cohort sampled during active COVID-19. The V and J genes are TRBV15 and TRBJ2-1; a possible D gene is TRBD1 (6 bases). The sequenced material came from peripheral blood. The CDR3 protein is CATSRGRGNEQFF. The CDR3, as DNA: TGTGCCACCAGCAGAGGAAGGGGGAATGAGCAGTTCTTC.